The rows below give T cell receptor beta chains drawn from one sample of a study of radiotherapy plus CTLA-4 blockade in lung cancer. Assay used: immunoSEQ multiplex PCR; TCRdb lists only in-frame clones, some missing. The table records about 38,000 clones, roughly 77% of them present only once. The input for sequencing was peripheral blood, taken from a patient treated with radiotherapy plus ipilimumab. The receptors derive from a human donor with non-small cell lung cancer who had stable disease on radiotherapy plus ipilimumab. Both conserved end residues are part of each CDR3. A D gene is named only where the DNA matches it firmly.

TRBV4-3,-,TRBJ1-1,14,CASSQEIRGTEAFF
TRBV6-1,-,TRBJ1-6,13,CASRTGSYSPLHF
TRBV25-1,-,TRBJ1-1,15,CASSRFGGGVTEAFF
TRBV27,-,TRBJ1-4,18,CASSRFYGGPATNEKLFF
TRBV19,TRBD1,TRBJ2-5,15,CASTGRTGSQETQYF
TRBV28,-,TRBJ1-1,18,CASSFTVSGSLERTEAFF
TRBV5-5,TRBD1,TRBJ1-5,15,CASSYRGSGNQPQHF
TRBV6-5,-,-,15,CASRLTGTPSYEQYF
TRBV5-8,-,TRBJ1-6,14,CASSRARNNSPLHF
TRBV12-5,-,TRBJ2-2,11,CASGFSGELFF
TRBV5-1,TRBD2,TRBJ2-2,16,CASSFGGGGRTGELFF
TRBV7-2,TRBD1,TRBJ1-1,18,CASSSPGQGILLNTEAFF
TRBV19,-,TRBJ1-1,16,CASSMPPGPRNTEAFF
TRBV5-4,-,TRBJ2-2,14,CASTLGTNTGELFF
TRBV4-1,TRBD1,TRBJ1-2,15,CASSQPGTGGRGYTF
TRBV15,-,TRBJ1-4,14,CATPPVATNEKLFF
TRBV7-9,-,TRBJ1-2,13,CASSGDRLYGYTF
TRBV18,-,TRBJ1-2,14,CASSPSREDYGYTF
TRBV10-2,-,TRBJ2-1,15,CASEGDKSSYNEQFF
TRBV5-6,-,TRBJ2-1,17,CASTNYQENLPTDEQFF
TRBV28,-,TRBJ1-5,12,CASSLMGQPQHF
TRBV27,-,TRBJ2-1,13,CASSLDSNNEQFF
TRBV7-6,-,TRBJ1-1,13,CASRSDGNTEAFF
TRBV29-1,TRBD1,TRBJ1-2,13,CSLKGQGEYGYTF
TRBV19,-,TRBJ1-1,14,CASSIYQGSTEAFF
TRBV7-6,TRBD1,TRBJ1-1,15,CASSLSQGASTEAFF
TRBV29-1,-,TRBJ2-2,12,CSVDRGTGELFF
TRBV30,-,TRBJ2-7,10,CAWGRREQYF
TRBV19,TRBD1,TRBJ1-2,14,CASIPDRSNYGYTF
TRBV18,TRBD2,TRBJ2-2,17,CASSPTSGGTNTGELFF
TRBV2,-,TRBJ2-7,16,CASSEDRGAYSYEQYF
TRBV27,TRBD1,TRBJ1-2,14,CASSFDRVGYGYTF
TRBV9,-,TRBJ1-1,13,CASSALGNTEAFF
TRBV6-5,-,TRBJ1-2,13,CAAMAETVGGYTF
TRBV18,-,TRBJ2-5,13,CASSTGTQETQYF
TRBV5-1,-,TRBJ2-5,13,CASSLAVQSTQYF
TRBV11-2,-,TRBJ1-1,17,CASSLAVTVTMNTEAFF
TRBV19,TRBD1,TRBJ1-5,14,CASRTQGVNQPQHF
TRBV6-5,TRBD1,TRBJ1-4,13,CASSWDRDEKLFF
TRBV7-9,-,TRBJ1-1,12,CASSPQGRAAFF
TRBV5-4,-,TRBJ2-2,14,CASSLGRENGELFF
TRBV5-6,-,TRBJ2-3,14,CASRRQGGTDTQYF
TRBV29-1,-,TRBJ1-2,12,CSVEVWQGGYTF
TRBV20-1,-,TRBJ1-2,11,CSASGSYGYTF
TRBV18,TRBD2,TRBJ2-1,18,CASSPPNKRGGNYNEQFF
TRBV5-1,-,TRBJ1-2,14,CASSLDLQGYGYTF
TRBV5-1,-,TRBJ2-1,15,CASSLVGGLLNEQFF
TRBV4-1,-,TRBJ1-3,14,CASSQDPGRNTIYF
TRBV21-1,-,TRBJ2-1,16,CATQPDGQGISNEQFF
TRBV27,TRBD1,TRBJ1-6,15,CASSSGTGYNSPLHF